The rows below give T cell receptor beta chains drawn from one sample of a study of EBV T-cell therapy then PD-1 blockade in nasopharyngeal carcinoma. TCRdb's copy holds only in-frame clones and misses some; the assay was immunoSEQ multiplex PCR. Of roughly 22,000 clones listed, 82% are singletons. These receptors have no identified antigens. The sample was CD8+ T cells from blood, taken at day -245 from a patient whose treatment included autologous EBV-specific T cells and nivolumab. The receptors derive from a man aged 35 to 55 with nasopharyngeal carcinoma. CDR3s include the opening cysteine and the closing phenylalanine or tryptophan. Fields, in order: V gene, J gene, CDR3 protein.

v_call: TRBV2
j_call: TRBJ1-1
cdr3_aa: CASSPQGLMNTEAFF

v_call: TRBV6-4
j_call: TRBJ2-6
cdr3_aa: CASSPSAEANVLTF

v_call: TRBV24-1
j_call: TRBJ1-5
cdr3_aa: CATSARDRVGQPQHF

v_call: TRBV6-5
j_call: TRBJ1-1
cdr3_aa: CASSQGEREAFF

v_call: TRBV6-2/TRBV6-3
j_call: TRBJ2-2
cdr3_aa: CVSSHPQSGAGELFF

v_call: TRBV27
j_call: TRBJ2-7
cdr3_aa: CATTKRGPGREQYF

v_call: TRBV3-1/TRBV3-2
j_call: TRBJ2-1
cdr3_aa: CASSQDEMSGEHNEQFF

v_call: TRBV27
j_call: TRBJ2-1
cdr3_aa: CASRALLRGPTDEQFF

v_call: TRBV24-1
j_call: TRBJ2-3
cdr3_aa: CATSDFTGWETDTQYF

v_call: TRBV2
j_call: TRBJ1-5
cdr3_aa: CASSEVDTRLNQPQHF

v_call: TRBV9
j_call: TRBJ1-2
cdr3_aa: CASSSSGTGWEGYTF

v_call: TRBV5-1
j_call: TRBJ1-1
cdr3_aa: CASSLIGRDRVGNTEAFF

v_call: TRBV6-4
j_call: TRBJ1-5
cdr3_aa: CASSGEASIQPQHF

v_call: TRBV5-1
j_call: TRBJ1-5
cdr3_aa: CASSSGQGVNQPQHF

v_call: TRBV5-1
j_call: TRBJ2-6
cdr3_aa: CASSLRDRLSGANVLTF

v_call: TRBV13
j_call: TRBJ1-4
cdr3_aa: CASARGVHEKLFF

v_call: TRBV29-1
j_call: TRBJ2-7
cdr3_aa: CSVNTPGGYEQYF

v_call: TRBV5-8
j_call: TRBJ1-1
cdr3_aa: CASSFSPGTEAFF

v_call: TRBV7-8
j_call: TRBJ2-3
cdr3_aa: CASTQPDREGGTDTQYF

v_call: TRBV6-6
j_call: TRBJ1-4
cdr3_aa: CASSPRRDPQATNEKLFF

v_call: TRBV13
j_call: TRBJ1-1
cdr3_aa: CASSWRGAGRGTEAFF

v_call: TRBV6-5
j_call: TRBJ2-5
cdr3_aa: CASSWGRDQYF

v_call: TRBV5-6
j_call: TRBJ1-5
cdr3_aa: CASSLRRGINQPQHF

v_call: TRBV6-1
j_call: TRBJ2-2
cdr3_aa: CASSDRRPKNTGELFF

v_call: TRBV4-1
j_call: TRBJ1-1
cdr3_aa: CASSRGTGPNTEAFF

v_call: TRBV27
j_call: TRBJ2-5
cdr3_aa: CASSFRDRGETQYF

v_call: TRBV10-3
j_call: TRBJ1-6
cdr3_aa: CAIRGSPNSPLHF

v_call: TRBV6-1
j_call: TRBJ1-4
cdr3_aa: CASSEGYTDEKLFF

v_call: TRBV6-2/TRBV6-3
j_call: TRBJ1-1
cdr3_aa: CASSYEGQGAHTEAFF

v_call: TRBV6-5
j_call: TRBJ2-1
cdr3_aa: CASSHSGVEQFF

v_call: TRBV6-1
j_call: TRBJ1-3
cdr3_aa: CASSWDNSGNTIYF

v_call: TRBV12-5
j_call: TRBJ2-1
cdr3_aa: CASGLTHYNEQFF

v_call: TRBV4-3
j_call: TRBJ2-7
cdr3_aa: CASSQEAGTLSYEQYF

v_call: TRBV6-2/TRBV6-3
j_call: TRBJ2-7
cdr3_aa: CASSYYSIYEQYF

v_call: TRBV4-3
j_call: TRBJ2-2
cdr3_aa: CASSQDRSGGSGELFF

v_call: TRBV21-1
j_call: TRBJ1-6
cdr3_aa: CASPHRSFAPLHF

v_call: TRBV30
j_call: TRBJ2-4
cdr3_aa: CAGPTSGGAGAKNIQYF

v_call: TRBV3-1/TRBV3-2
j_call: TRBJ2-1
cdr3_aa: CASTRGYEQFF

v_call: TRBV29-1
j_call: TRBJ2-1
cdr3_aa: CSVDRGQGPGNEQFF

v_call: TRBV5-1
j_call: TRBJ1-2
cdr3_aa: CASSDGQVYGYTF

v_call: TRBV2
j_call: TRBJ2-3
cdr3_aa: CASFASTDTQYF